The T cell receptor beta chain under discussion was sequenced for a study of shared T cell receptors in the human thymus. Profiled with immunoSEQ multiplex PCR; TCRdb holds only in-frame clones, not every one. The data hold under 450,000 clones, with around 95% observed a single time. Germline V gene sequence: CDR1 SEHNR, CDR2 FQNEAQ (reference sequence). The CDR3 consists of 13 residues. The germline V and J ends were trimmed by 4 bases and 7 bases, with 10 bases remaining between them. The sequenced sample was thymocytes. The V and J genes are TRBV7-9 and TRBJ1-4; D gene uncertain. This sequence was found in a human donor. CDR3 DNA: TGTGCCAGCAGCTCTAGGGTTATTGAAAAACTGTTTTTT. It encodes CASSSRVIEKLFF.